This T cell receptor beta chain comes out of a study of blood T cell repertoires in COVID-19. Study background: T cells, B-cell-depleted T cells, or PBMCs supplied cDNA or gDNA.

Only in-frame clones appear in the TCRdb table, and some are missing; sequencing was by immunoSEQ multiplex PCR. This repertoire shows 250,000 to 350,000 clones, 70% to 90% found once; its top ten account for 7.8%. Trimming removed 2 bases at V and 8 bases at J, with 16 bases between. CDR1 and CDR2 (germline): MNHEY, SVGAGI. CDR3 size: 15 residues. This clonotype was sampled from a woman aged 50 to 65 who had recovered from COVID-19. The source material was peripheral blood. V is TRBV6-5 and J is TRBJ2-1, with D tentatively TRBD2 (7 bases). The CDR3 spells CASSYEGGQQDEQFF. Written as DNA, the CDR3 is TGTGCCAGCAGTTACGAGGGGGGGCAGCAGGATGAGCAGTTCTTC.